A selection of T cell receptor beta chains follows, all from one sample in a study of shared clonotypes between healthy human individuals. The assay was immunoSEQ multiplex PCR, and TCRdb's table has in-frame clones only and misses some. The sample yields around 2,100,000 clones, over 85% seen once. The sample taken for sequencing was naive CD8+ T cells sorted from blood. These receptors were obtained from a man aged 18 to 29 in good health. The CDR3 runs from the conserved cysteine through the conserved F or W. Fields, in order: D gene, J gene, clone size, V gene, CDR3 protein, CDR3 DNA. A D gene is named only where the DNA matches it firmly. Expanded clones get a size class; other rows say once, few or many, or leave the size out.

.	TRBJ2-3	.	TRBV6-5	CASSWTESTDTQYF	TGTGCCAGCAGTTGGACAGAGAGCACAGATACGCAGTATTTT
TRBD1	TRBJ1-2	.	TRBV10-3	CAISVGPAGGYNYGYTF	TGTGCCATCAGTGTAGGCCCGGCAGGGGGCTATAACTATGGCTACACCTTC
.	TRBJ2-7	once	TRBV4-1	CASSPGQYSYEQYF	TGCGCCAGCAGCCCAGGACAGTACTCCTACGAGCAGTACTTC
TRBD2	TRBJ2-3	.	TRBV4-3	CASSLLTGTSGQNTQYF	TGCGCCAGCAGCCTTTTAACCGGGACTAGCGGACAAAATACGCAGTATTTT
TRBD1	TRBJ1-4	.	TRBV6-6	CASSSDRGLWEKLFF	TGTGCCAGCAGTTCCGACAGGGGGCTCTGGGAAAAACTGTTTTTT
TRBD1	TRBJ2-7	.	TRBV7-3	CASSWTGSRNEQYF	TGTGCCAGCAGTTGGACAGGGAGTCGTAACGAGCAGTACTTC
TRBD1	TRBJ1-2	.	TRBV19	CASTLQGSYGYTF	TGTGCCAGTACTTTACAGGGGAGCTATGGCTACACCTTC
.	TRBJ2-7	.	TRBV10-3	CGIRAGDSYEQYF	TGTGGAATCAGGGCAGGGGACTCCTACGAGCAGTACTTC
.	TRBJ2-7	.	TRBV7-7	CASSPGEGAYEQYF	TGTGCTAGCAGCCCAGGGGAGGGGGCCTACGAGCAGTACTTC
.	TRBJ2-3	.	TRBV27	CASSFGSSETQYF	TGTGCCAGCAGTTTCGGGTCCTCGGAGACGCAGTATTTT
.	TRBJ2-5	.	TRBV27	CASSPFNQETQYF	TGTGCCAGCAGTCCTTTTAACCAAGAGACCCAGTACTTC
TRBD1	TRBJ2-7	.	TRBV5-1	CASSQPDRGAYEQYF	TGCGCCAGCAGCCAACCCGACAGGGGGGCCTACGAGCAGTACTTC
TRBD1	TRBJ1-2	.	TRBV30	CAWSVSSRQGGGYTF	TGTGCCTGGAGTGTCTCCTCACGACAGGGAGGAGGCTACACCTTC
.	TRBJ2-1	.	TRBV9	CASTVGGADYNEQFF	TGTGCCAGCACGGTGGGGGGGGCCGACTACAATGAGCAGTTCTTC
TRBD1	TRBJ2-3	.	TRBV10-3	CAIRDGQAEGTQYF	TGTGCCATCAGGGACGGACAGGCCGAAGGTACGCAGTATTTT
.	TRBJ2-7	.	TRBV5-6	CASSLLYTYEQYF	TGTGCCAGCAGCTTGCTCTATACCTACGAGCAGTACTTC
.	TRBJ2-7	.	TRBV7-8	CASSLIARSYEQYF	TGTGCCAGCAGCTTAATTGCCCGATCCTACGAGCAGTACTTC
.	TRBJ1-1	once	TRBV13	CASSLGLGQRMTEAFF	TGTGCCAGCAGCTTAGGCCTTGGGCAGAGGATGACTGAAGCTTTCTTT
.	TRBJ2-7	.	TRBV7-9	CASSLMGHYEQYF	TGTGCCAGCAGCTTAATGGGACACTACGAGCAGTACTTC
TRBD1	TRBJ2-7	.	TRBV27	CASSPTGVPFEQYF	TGTGCCAGCAGTCCGACAGGGGTTCCCTTCGAGCAGTACTTC
TRBD2	TRBJ2-7	.	TRBV27	CASSWVSGRASNHEQYF	TGTGCCAGCAGTTGGGTTAGCGGGAGGGCCAGTAACCACGAGCAGTACTTC
TRBD2	TRBJ2-7	once	TRBV9	CASSEGGAGGFYEQYF	TGTGCCAGCAGCGAAGGTGGGGCGGGGGGATTCTACGAGCAGTACTTC
.	TRBJ2-7	.	TRBV27	CASSLSGSGSLRYEQYF	TGTGCCAGCAGTTTATCCGGCTCAGGGTCTTTGCGGTACGAGCAGTACTTC
TRBD1	TRBJ2-7	.	TRBV5-1	CASSSLRGRHEQYF	TGCGCCAGCAGCTCCCTTAGGGGGCGTCACGAGCAGTACTTC
.	TRBJ2-7	.	TRBV6-1	CASKVNTYEQYF	TGTGCCAGCAAGGTGAACACCTACGAGCAGTACTTC
.	TRBJ2-7	.	TRBV9	CASSVDNSQGQYEQYF	TGTGCCAGCAGCGTAGACAATAGCCAGGGGCAATACGAGCAGTACTTC
.	TRBJ2-7	.	TRBV7-2	CASSLRRDGLGEQYF	TGTGCCAGCAGCTTAAGGCGGGACGGGTTGGGCGAGCAGTACTTC
.	TRBJ1-5	.	TRBV1	CTSSQAFVGGRGNQPQHF	TGCACCAGCAGCCAAGCGTTTGTGGGGGGTCGTGGGAATCAGCCCCAGCATTTT
.	TRBJ2-7	.	TRBV5-1	CASSLLQGVLYEQYF	TGCGCCAGCAGCTTGTTGCAGGGCGTCCTCTACGAGCAGTACTTC
.	TRBJ2-3	.	TRBV2	CASSEGWGVDTQYF	TGTGCCAGCAGTGAAGGCTGGGGAGTAGATACGCAGTATTTT
.	TRBJ1-1	.	TRBV7-7	CASSLEPSTEAFF	TGTGCTAGCAGCTTAGAGCCCTCCACTGAAGCTTTCTTT
TRBD1	TRBJ2-1	.	TRBV19	CASSIGQGYNEQFF	TGTGCCAGTAGTATAGGACAGGGCTACAATGAGCAGTTCTTC
.	TRBJ2-7	.	TRBV28	CASSAIYEQYF	TGTGCCAGCAGTGCTATCTACGAGCAGTACTTC
.	TRBJ1-5	.	TRBV4-1	CASSQEHTKTGSQPQHF	TGCGCCAGCAGCCAAGAACATACTAAGACAGGTAGTCAGCCCCAGCATTTT
.	TRBJ2-2	.	TRBV16	CASSQSASAISTGELFF	TGTGCCAGCAGCCAATCGGCTAGCGCGATTTCGACCGGGGAGCTGTTTTTT
.	TRBJ2-5	.	TRBV7-9	CASSPDRNQETQYF	TGTGCCAGCAGCCCCGACAGAAACCAAGAGACCCAGTACTTC
TRBD2	TRBJ2-5	.	TRBV7-9	CASSETSGGPQYF	TGTGCCAGCAGCGAAACTAGCGGGGGGCCCCAGTACTTC
TRBD1	TRBJ1-2	.	TRBV5-4	CASSRTGVDYGYTF	TGTGCCAGCAGCAGGACAGGGGTTGACTATGGCTACACCTTC
.	TRBJ2-5	.	TRBV7-6	CASSSPGLGGTQYF	TGTGCCAGCAGTTCCCCGGGACTTGGGGGGACCCAGTACTTC
TRBD1	TRBJ2-2	.	TRBV20-1	CSGRQGAELFF	TGCAGTGGCAGACAGGGAGCGGAGCTGTTTTTT
TRBD1	TRBJ2-7	.	TRBV2	CASSAGTALYEQYF	TGTGCCAGCAGTGCCGGGACAGCGTTATACGAGCAGTACTTC
.	TRBJ2-7	.	TRBV5-4	CASSLPGGPMYEQYF	TGTGCCAGCAGCTTGCCAGGGGGGCCGATGTACGAGCAGTACTTC
.	TRBJ2-5	.	TRBV7-6	CASSLGRTTRETQYF	TGTGCCAGCAGCCTCGGTAGGACGACCAGGGAGACCCAGTACTTC
.	TRBJ2-7	once	TRBV4-1	CASSQNTVYEQYF	TGCGCCAGCAGCCAGAACACGGTCTACGAGCAGTACTTC
.	TRBJ2-1	.	TRBV11-2	CASSWDGGGNEQFF	TGTGCCAGCAGCTGGGACGGGGGAGGCAATGAGCAGTTCTTC
.	TRBJ1-4	.	TRBV7-9	CASSPPEEATNEKLFF	TGTGCCAGCAGCCCACCAGAGGAAGCAACTAATGAAAAACTGTTTTTT
.	TRBJ2-7	.	TRBV27	CASSLGSAGRYEQYF	TGTGCCAGCAGCTTGGGGTCCGCCGGCAGGTACGAGCAGTACTTC
TRBD2	TRBJ2-5	.	TRBV7-9	CASSPFVSGGQETQYF	TGTGCCAGCAGCCCCTTCGTCAGCGGGGGCCAAGAGACCCAGTACTTC
.	TRBJ1-5	.	TRBV5-3	CARSLNRLNQPQHF	TGTGCCAGAAGCTTGAACAGACTGAATCAGCCCCAGCATTTT
TRBD2	TRBJ2-5	.	TRBV10-2	CASSGGGLETQYF	TGCGCCAGCAGTGGCGGGGGATTGGAGACCCAGTACTTC
.	TRBJ2-2	few	TRBV13	CASKMETGELFF	TGTGCCAGCAAGATGGAGACCGGGGAGCTGTTTTTT
.	TRBJ1-5	.	TRBV7-6	CASSLAPGGNQPQHF	TGTGCCAGCAGCTTAGCGCCAGGGGGCAATCAGCCCCAGCATTTT
.	TRBJ2-7	.	TRBV12-5	CAINTPDPLPSYEQYF	TGTGCTATTAACACTCCGGACCCTCTCCCCTCCTACGAGCAGTACTTC